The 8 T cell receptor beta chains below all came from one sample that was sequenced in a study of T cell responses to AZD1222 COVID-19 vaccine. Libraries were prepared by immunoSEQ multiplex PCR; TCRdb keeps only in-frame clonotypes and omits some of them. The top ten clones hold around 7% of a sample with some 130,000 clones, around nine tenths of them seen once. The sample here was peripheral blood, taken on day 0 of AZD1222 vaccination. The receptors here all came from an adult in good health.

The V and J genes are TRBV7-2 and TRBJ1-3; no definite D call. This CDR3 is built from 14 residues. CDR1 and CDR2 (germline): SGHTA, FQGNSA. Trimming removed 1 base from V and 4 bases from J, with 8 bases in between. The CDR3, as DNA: TGTGCCAGCAGCTTAGGGAAAGTAGGAAACACCATATATTTT. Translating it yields CASSLGKVGNTIYF.

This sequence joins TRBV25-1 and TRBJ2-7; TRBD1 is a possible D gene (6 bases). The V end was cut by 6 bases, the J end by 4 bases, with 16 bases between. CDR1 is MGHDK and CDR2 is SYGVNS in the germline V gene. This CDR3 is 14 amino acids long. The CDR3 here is CASSQGGRGYEQYF. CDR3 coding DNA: TGTGCCAGCAGCCAAGGGGGAAGAGGATACGAGCAGTACTTC.

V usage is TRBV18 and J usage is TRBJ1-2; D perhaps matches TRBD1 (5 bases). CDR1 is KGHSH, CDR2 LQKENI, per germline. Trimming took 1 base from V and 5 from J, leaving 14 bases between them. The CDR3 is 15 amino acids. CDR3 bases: TGTGCCAGCTCACCACGGGGCCGGGGAGAGTATGGCTACACCTTC. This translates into CASSPRGRGEYGYTF.

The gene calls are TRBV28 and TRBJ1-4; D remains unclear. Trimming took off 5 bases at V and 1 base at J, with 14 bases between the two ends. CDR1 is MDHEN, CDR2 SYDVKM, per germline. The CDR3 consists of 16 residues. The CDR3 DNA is TGTGCCAGCAGTGTGTCCCCAGACGGAACTAATGAAAAACTGTTTTTT. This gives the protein CASSVSPDGTNEKLFF.

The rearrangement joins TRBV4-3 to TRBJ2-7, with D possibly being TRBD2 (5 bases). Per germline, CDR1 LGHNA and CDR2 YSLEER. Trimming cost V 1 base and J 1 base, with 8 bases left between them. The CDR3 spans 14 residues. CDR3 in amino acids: CASSQAGISYEQYF. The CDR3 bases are TGCGCCAGCAGCCAAGCGGGGATTTCCTACGAGCAGTACTTC.

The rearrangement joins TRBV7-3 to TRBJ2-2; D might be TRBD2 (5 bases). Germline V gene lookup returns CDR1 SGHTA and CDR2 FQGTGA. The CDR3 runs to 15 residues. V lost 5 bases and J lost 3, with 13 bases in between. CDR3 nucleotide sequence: TGTGCCAGCAGCCCCGAGGGCAGCTACACCGGGGAGCTGTTTTTT. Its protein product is CASSPEGSYTGELFF. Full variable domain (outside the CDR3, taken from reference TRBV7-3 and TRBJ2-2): GAGVSQTPSNKVTEKGKYVELRCDPISGHTALYWYRQSLGQGPEFLIYFQGTGAADDSGLPNDRFFAVRPEGSVSTLKIQRTERGDSAVYLCASSPEGSYTGELFFGEGSRLTVL.

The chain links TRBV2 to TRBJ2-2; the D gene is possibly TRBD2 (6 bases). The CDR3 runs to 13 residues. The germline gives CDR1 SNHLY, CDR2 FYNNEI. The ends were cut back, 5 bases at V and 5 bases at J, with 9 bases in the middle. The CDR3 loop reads CASSTAGTGELFF. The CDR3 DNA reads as TGTGCCAGCAGTACCGCGGGGACCGGGGAGCTGTTTTTT.

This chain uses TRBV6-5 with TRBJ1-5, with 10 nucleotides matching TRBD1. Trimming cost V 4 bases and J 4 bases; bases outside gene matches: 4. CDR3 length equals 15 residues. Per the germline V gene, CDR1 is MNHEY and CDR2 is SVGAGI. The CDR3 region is CASSSPGQGNQPQHF. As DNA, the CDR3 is TGTGCCAGCAGTTCACCGGGACAGGGGAATCAGCCCCAGCATTTT.